This T cell receptor (beta chain) stems from a study of beta chain features in type 1 diabetes. General study points: Naive, central memory and Treg TCRB repertoires appeared more alike in patients than in healthy donors. Within each of all four CD4+ subsets, Type 1 diabetes patients had TCRB CDR3s that were moderately but significantly shorter.

CDR3 length equals 14 residues. Germline CDR1 is SGHRS and CDR2 is YFSETQ. V lost 2 bases and J lost 0, with 7 bases in between. In its sample, this clone was seen a few times. The antigen remains unidentified. Investigators reverse transcribed all isolated RNA, so they sequenced expressed TCRB transcripts. Mean read depth for naive, central memory and regulatory T cell samples was around 3.8 million reads. Sequencing was performed with immunoSEQ multiplex PCR; in TCRdb, only in-frame clones are kept and a portion is missing. The table has 300,000 to 400,000 clones, 6.5% to 10% seen once. Sequencing used central memory CD4+ T cells from blood. The clonotype comes from a woman aged 18 to 35 in good health. V is TRBV5-1 and J is TRBJ2-3; D remains unclear. As DNA, the CDR3 is TGCGCCAGCAGCTTCAGTGTTAGCACAGATACGCAGTATTTT. Translating it yields CASSFSVSTDTQYF.